These T cell receptor beta chains were read from a single sample in a study of T cells in Graves' hyperthyroidism and ophthalmopathy. MiXCR, run by TCRdb on the multiplex PCR reads, gives a single entry per CDR3 protein. The data contain 550,000 to 700,000 distinct CDR3 sequences, about half of them singletons. The sequencing sample was made of peripheral blood or thyroid tissue (not recorded which). The receptors originated from an adult woman with Graves' disease, either hyperthyroidism or ophthalmopathy (not recorded which). Both conserved end residues are part of each CDR3. A D gene is named only where the DNA matches it firmly. Clone size is given for some rows only: seen once, a few or many times, or a class if the clone is expanded.

v_call: TRBV24-1
clone_size: -
j_call: TRBJ1-2
d_call: -
cdr3_nt: TGTGCCACCAGTGATAAGGGCAGGGGTTATGGCTACACCTTC
cdr3_aa: CATSDKGRGYGYTF

v_call: TRBV29-1
clone_size: -
j_call: TRBJ2-7
d_call: -
cdr3_nt: TGCAGCGCATCCGGGACAACCGAGCAGTACTTC
cdr3_aa: CSASGTTEQYF

v_call: TRBV7-9
clone_size: -
j_call: TRBJ2-5
d_call: TRBD1
cdr3_nt: TGTGCCAGCAGCCATGCCCGGGACAGATCAGAAGAGACCCAGTACTTC
cdr3_aa: CASSHARDRSEETQYF

v_call: TRBV20-1
clone_size: many
j_call: TRBJ2-5
d_call: TRBD2
cdr3_nt: TGCAGTGCGAGAGCGGGACTAGCGGCCCACCGGTGGGAGACCCAGTACTTC
cdr3_aa: CSARAGLAAHRWETQYF

v_call: TRBV20-1
clone_size: many
j_call: TRBJ2-7
d_call: TRBD1
cdr3_nt: TGCAGTGCTAGATGGGACAGCAATCCCTACGAGCAGTACTTC
cdr3_aa: CSARWDSNPYEQYF

v_call: TRBV4-1
clone_size: many
j_call: TRBJ2-5
d_call: -
cdr3_nt: TGCGCCAGCAGCCGCCTAGCTGCTGAGACCCAGTACTTC
cdr3_aa: CASSRLAAETQYF

v_call: TRBV7-2
clone_size: -
j_call: TRBJ2-7
d_call: TRBD2
cdr3_nt: TGTGCCAGCAGCACCCCCTACCGGACTAGCAATGGCGAGCAGTACTTC
cdr3_aa: CASSTPYRTSNGEQYF

v_call: TRBV7-9
clone_size: once
j_call: TRBJ2-2
d_call: TRBD2
cdr3_nt: TGTGCCAGCATAAAGGCACTAGCGGGGAACACCGGGGAGCTGTTTTTT
cdr3_aa: CASIKALAGNTGELFF

v_call: TRBV10-3
clone_size: few
j_call: TRBJ1-1
d_call: -
cdr3_nt: TGTGCCATCAGGGGGGGGACTGATGAAGCTTTCTTT
cdr3_aa: CAIRGGTDEAFF

v_call: TRBV4-1
clone_size: many
j_call: TRBJ1-5
d_call: -
cdr3_nt: TGCGCCAGCAGCCAGTTGAGCCAGGGGAATCAGCCCCAGCATTTT
cdr3_aa: CASSQLSQGNQPQHF

v_call: TRBV7-3
clone_size: -
j_call: TRBJ2-3
d_call: -
cdr3_nt: TGTGCCAGCAGCGCGAGCGGACTTTTAGATACGCAGTATTTT
cdr3_aa: CASSASGLLDTQYF

v_call: TRBV7-9
clone_size: -
j_call: TRBJ2-5
d_call: -
cdr3_nt: TGTGCCAGCAGCTCCGCCCAGTACTTC
cdr3_aa: CASSSAQYF

v_call: TRBV14
clone_size: many
j_call: TRBJ1-4
d_call: TRBD1
cdr3_nt: TGTGCCAGCAGCCACGGCAGGGGGGGCCTTAATGAAAAACTGTTTTTT
cdr3_aa: CASSHGRGGLNEKLFF

v_call: TRBV7-2
clone_size: many
j_call: TRBJ1-2
d_call: -
cdr3_nt: TGTGCCAGCAGCCCGACGTCCTATGGCTACACCTTC
cdr3_aa: CASSPTSYGYTF

v_call: TRBV5-1
clone_size: many
j_call: TRBJ2-7
d_call: -
cdr3_nt: TGCGCCAGCAGCTTGGGAGGCGGGTACTACGAGCAGTACTTC
cdr3_aa: CASSLGGGYYEQYF

v_call: TRBV11-1
clone_size: few
j_call: TRBJ1-6
d_call: -
cdr3_nt: TGTGCCAGCAGCCCTCGGGGGGGTAGCGGATCACCCCTCCACTTT
cdr3_aa: CASSPRGGSGSPLHF

v_call: TRBV20-1
clone_size: -
j_call: TRBJ2-5
d_call: -
cdr3_nt: TGCAGTGCTAGATGGGGCAGTCTCCAAGAGACCCAGTACTTC
cdr3_aa: CSARWGSLQETQYF

v_call: TRBV6-5
clone_size: many
j_call: TRBJ1-4
d_call: -
cdr3_nt: TGTGCCAGCAGTTGGAAGGTCACGGAAAAACTGTTTTTT
cdr3_aa: CASSWKVTEKLFF

v_call: TRBV7-2
clone_size: -
j_call: TRBJ2-7
d_call: -
cdr3_nt: TGTGCCAGCAGCGTTTCCAGCGGAGCTACCTACGAGCAGTACTTC
cdr3_aa: CASSVSSGATYEQYF

v_call: TRBV20-1
clone_size: few
j_call: TRBJ2-6
d_call: TRBD1
cdr3_nt: TGCAGTGCTAATTCCGGGACAGGCCCCTATGGGGCCAACGTCCTGACTTTC
cdr3_aa: CSANSGTGPYGANVLTF

v_call: TRBV19
clone_size: few
j_call: TRBJ1-5
d_call: -
cdr3_nt: TGTGCCAGTAGTGCGCGTGGGATTACTAGCAATCAGCCCCAGCATTTT
cdr3_aa: CASSARGITSNQPQHF

v_call: TRBV6-5
clone_size: -
j_call: TRBJ2-2
d_call: TRBD2
cdr3_nt: TGTGCCGGCAGATTAGCGGGGCTGTTTTTT
cdr3_aa: CAGRLAGLFF

v_call: TRBV2
clone_size: -
j_call: TRBJ2-7
d_call: -
cdr3_nt: TGTGCCACCGGGGCGTCTAGCGCTTACAATGAGCAGTACTTC
cdr3_aa: CATGASSAYNEQYF

v_call: TRBV11-2
clone_size: many
j_call: TRBJ2-7
d_call: -
cdr3_nt: TGTGCCAGCAGCTTCTCGGTGTCTTCCTACGAGCAGTACTTC
cdr3_aa: CASSFSVSSYEQYF

v_call: TRBV12-3/TRBV12-4
clone_size: -
j_call: TRBJ1-2
d_call: TRBD1
cdr3_nt: TGTGCCAGCAGTTTAGGCCGACAGGGCGACGGCTACACCTTC
cdr3_aa: CASSLGRQGDGYTF

v_call: TRBV11-2
clone_size: -
j_call: TRBJ1-1
d_call: -
cdr3_nt: TGTGCCAGCACCCGAGTAGGTAGGACTGAAGCTTTCTTT
cdr3_aa: CASTRVGRTEAFF

v_call: TRBV6-2/TRBV6-3
clone_size: many
j_call: TRBJ2-7
d_call: -
cdr3_nt: TGTGCCAGCAGTTCTACATACGGCGAGCAGTACTTC
cdr3_aa: CASSSTYGEQYF

v_call: TRBV9
clone_size: -
j_call: TRBJ2-1
d_call: -
cdr3_nt: TGTGCCAGCAGCCCAGGGTGGAGCTCCTACAATGAGCAGTTCTTC
cdr3_aa: CASSPGWSSYNEQFF

v_call: TRBV15
clone_size: -
j_call: TRBJ1-1
d_call: -
cdr3_nt: TGTGCCACCAGCGGGGGGGAGGACATTCGGAACACTGAAGCTTTCTTT
cdr3_aa: CATSGGEDIRNTEAFF

v_call: TRBV11-2
clone_size: -
j_call: TRBJ2-1
d_call: -
cdr3_nt: TGTGCCGGCAGCTACGAGATTAAGCAGTTCTTC
cdr3_aa: CAGSYEIKQFF